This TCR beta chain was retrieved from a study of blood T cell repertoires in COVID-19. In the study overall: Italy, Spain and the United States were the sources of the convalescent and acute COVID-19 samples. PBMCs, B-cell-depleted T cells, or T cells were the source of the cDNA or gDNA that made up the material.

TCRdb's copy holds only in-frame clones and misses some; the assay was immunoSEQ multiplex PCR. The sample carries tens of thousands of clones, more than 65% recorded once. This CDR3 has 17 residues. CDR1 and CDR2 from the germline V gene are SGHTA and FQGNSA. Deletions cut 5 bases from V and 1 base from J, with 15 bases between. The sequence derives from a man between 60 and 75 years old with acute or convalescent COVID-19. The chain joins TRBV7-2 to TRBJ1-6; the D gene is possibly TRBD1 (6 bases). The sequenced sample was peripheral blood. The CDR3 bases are TGTGCCAGCAGCGATCTACAGGGTTGGTCCTATAATTCACCCCTCCACTTT. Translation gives CASSDLQGWSYNSPLHF.